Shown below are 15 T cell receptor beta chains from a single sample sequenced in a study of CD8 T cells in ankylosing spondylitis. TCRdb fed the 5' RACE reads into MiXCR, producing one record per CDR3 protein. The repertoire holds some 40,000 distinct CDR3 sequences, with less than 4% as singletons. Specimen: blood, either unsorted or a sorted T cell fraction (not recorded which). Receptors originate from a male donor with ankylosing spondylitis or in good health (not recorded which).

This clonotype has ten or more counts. The CDR3 is CASSLRTGYTGELFF. CDR3 sequence (DNA): TGTGCCAGCAGCCTTCGGACAGGCTACACCGGGGAGCTGTTTTTT. This chain connects TRBV9 to TRBJ2-2; 7 bases agree with TRBD1. Germline V gene data show CDR1 as SGDLS and CDR2 as YYNGEE. With 4 bases clipped from V and 3 bases from J, the junction kept 6 bases outside the gene matches. The CDR3 runs to 15 residues.

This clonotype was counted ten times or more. CDR3 loop: CASSDQGAADSPLHF. The CDR3 DNA is TGTGCCAGCAGCGACCAGGGGGCGGCGGATTCACCCCTCCACTTT. The chain combines TRBV9 with TRBJ1-6; 8 bases line up with TRBD1. CDR3 length equals 15 residues. Germline V CDR1 and CDR2: SGDLS, YYNGEE. With V trimmed by 3 bases and J by 8 bases, 7 bases remained unmatched.

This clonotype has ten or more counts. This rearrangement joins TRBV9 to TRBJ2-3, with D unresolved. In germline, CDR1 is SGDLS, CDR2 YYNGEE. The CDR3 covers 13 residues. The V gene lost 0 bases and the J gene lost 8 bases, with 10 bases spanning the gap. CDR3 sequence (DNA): TGTGCCAGCAGCGTAGAAGAGCGAGGTACGCAGTATTTT. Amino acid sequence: CASSVEERGTQYF.

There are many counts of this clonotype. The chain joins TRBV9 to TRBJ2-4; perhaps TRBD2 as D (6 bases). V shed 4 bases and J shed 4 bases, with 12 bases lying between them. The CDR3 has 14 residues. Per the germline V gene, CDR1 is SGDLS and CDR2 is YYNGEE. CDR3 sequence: CASSTAGSKNIQYF. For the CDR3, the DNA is TGTGCCAGCAGCACCGCCGGGAGTAAAAACATTCAGTACTTC.

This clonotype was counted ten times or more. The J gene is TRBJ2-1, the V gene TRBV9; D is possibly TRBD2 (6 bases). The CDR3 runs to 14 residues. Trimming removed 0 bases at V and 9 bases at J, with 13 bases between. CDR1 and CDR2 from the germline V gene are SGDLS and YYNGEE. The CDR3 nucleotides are TGTGCCAGCAGCGTAGGCGGAGGGCAGGGTGAGCAGTTCTTC. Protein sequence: CASSVGGGQGEQFF.

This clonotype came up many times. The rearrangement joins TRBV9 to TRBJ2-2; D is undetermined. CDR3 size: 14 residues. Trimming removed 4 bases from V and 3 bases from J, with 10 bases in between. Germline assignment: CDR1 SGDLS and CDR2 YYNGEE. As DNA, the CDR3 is TGTGCCAGCAGCATACACTCCGACACCGGGGAGCTGTTTTTT. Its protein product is CASSIHSDTGELFF.

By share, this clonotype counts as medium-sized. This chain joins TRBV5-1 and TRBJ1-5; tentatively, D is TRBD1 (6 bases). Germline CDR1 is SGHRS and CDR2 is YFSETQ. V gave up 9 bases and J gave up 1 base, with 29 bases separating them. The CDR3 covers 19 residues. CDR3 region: CANLLKTPPDRRSNQPQHF. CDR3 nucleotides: TGCGCCAACCTCCTAAAAACCCCACCGGACAGAAGGAGCAATCAGCCCCAGCATTTT.

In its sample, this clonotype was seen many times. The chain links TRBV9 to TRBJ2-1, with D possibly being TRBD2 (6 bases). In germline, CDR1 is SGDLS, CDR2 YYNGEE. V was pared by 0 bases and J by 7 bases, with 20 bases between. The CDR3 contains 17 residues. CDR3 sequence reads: CASSVVGGDIRGNEQFF. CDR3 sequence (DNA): TGTGCCAGCAGCGTAGTTGGAGGGGATATAAGAGGAAATGAGCAGTTCTTC.

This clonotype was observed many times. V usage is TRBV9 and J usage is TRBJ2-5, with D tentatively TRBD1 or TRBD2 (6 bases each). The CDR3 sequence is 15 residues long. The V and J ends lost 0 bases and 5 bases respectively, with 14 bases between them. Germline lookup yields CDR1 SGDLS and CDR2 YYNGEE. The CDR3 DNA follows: TGTGCCAGCAGCGTAGACCCGGGGGCTTGGGAGACCCAGTACTTC. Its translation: CASSVDPGAWETQYF.

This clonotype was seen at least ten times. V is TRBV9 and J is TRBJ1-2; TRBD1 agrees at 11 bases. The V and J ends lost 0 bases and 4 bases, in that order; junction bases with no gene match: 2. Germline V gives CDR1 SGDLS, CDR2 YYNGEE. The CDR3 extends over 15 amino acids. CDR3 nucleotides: TGTGCCAGCAGCGTAGGGACAGGGGGCCCCTATGGCTACACCTTC. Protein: CASSVGTGGPYGYTF.

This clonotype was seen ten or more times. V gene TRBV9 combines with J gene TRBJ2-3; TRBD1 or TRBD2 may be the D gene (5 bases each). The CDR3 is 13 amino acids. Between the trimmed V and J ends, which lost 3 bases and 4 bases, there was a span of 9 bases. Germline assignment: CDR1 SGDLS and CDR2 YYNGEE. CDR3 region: CASSAPGPDTQYF. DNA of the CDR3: TGTGCCAGCAGCGCCCCGGGGCCAGATACGCAGTATTTT.

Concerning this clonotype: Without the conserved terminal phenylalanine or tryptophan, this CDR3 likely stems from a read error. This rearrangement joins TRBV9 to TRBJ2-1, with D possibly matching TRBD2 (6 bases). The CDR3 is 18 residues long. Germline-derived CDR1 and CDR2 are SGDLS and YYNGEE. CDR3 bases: TGCGCCAGCAGCGTAGAGAGGATGGTGGACGGGGGATACAATGAGCAGTTCATC. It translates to CASSVERMVDGGYNEQFI.

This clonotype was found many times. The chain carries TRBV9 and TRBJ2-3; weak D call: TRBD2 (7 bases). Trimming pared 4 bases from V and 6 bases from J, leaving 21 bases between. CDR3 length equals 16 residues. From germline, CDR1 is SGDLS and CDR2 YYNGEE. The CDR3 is CASSPIGGGGGDTQYF. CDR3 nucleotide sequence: TGTGCCAGCAGCCCCATAGGCGGGGGCGGCGGGGATACGCAGTATTTT.

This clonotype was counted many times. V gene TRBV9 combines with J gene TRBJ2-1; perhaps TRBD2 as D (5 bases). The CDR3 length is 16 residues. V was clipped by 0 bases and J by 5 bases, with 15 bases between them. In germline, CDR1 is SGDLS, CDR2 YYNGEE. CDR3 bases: TGTGCCAGCAGCGTAGCTGGACGGGATGGCCACAATGAGCAGTTCTTC. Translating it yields CASSVAGRDGHNEQFF.

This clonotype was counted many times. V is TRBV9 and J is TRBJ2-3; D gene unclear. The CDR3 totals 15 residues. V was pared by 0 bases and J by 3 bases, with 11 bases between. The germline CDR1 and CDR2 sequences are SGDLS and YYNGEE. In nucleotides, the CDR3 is TGTGCCAGCAGCGTAGCTTATCGTGGGACAGATACGCAGTATTTT. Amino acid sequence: CASSVAYRGTDTQYF.